This T cell receptor (beta chain) stems from a study of neoadjuvant anti-PD-1 for oral cavity cancer. Study background: Most patients had three to four biweekly doses of 3 mg/kg nivolumab before resection.

The CDR3 loop spans 13 amino acids. V shed 0 bases and J shed 6 bases, with 8 bases lying between them. Looked up from germline, CDR1 is SGHVS and CDR2 is FNYEAQ. TCRdb's copy holds only in-frame clones and misses some; the assay was immunoSEQ multiplex PCR. The sample shows roughly 34,000 clones, 85% to 90% of them seen only once. The receptor's source is a person aged 35-80 years with oral cavity squamous cell carcinoma. The chain joins TRBV7-6 to TRBJ2-5, with unresolved D. Specimen: PBMCs, collected before nivolumab (anti-PD-1) treatment. CDR3 nucleotide sequence: TGTGCCAGCAGCTTAGCTAGCATCCAGACCCAGTACTTC. Its translation is CASSLASIQTQYF. Full variable domain (missing parts from reference TRBV7-6 and TRBJ2-5): GAGVSQSPRYKVTKRGQDVALRCDPISGHVSLYWYRQALGQGPEFLTYFNYEAQQDKSGLPNDRFSAERPEGSISTLTIQRTEQRDSAMYRCASSLASIQTQYFGPGTRLLVL.